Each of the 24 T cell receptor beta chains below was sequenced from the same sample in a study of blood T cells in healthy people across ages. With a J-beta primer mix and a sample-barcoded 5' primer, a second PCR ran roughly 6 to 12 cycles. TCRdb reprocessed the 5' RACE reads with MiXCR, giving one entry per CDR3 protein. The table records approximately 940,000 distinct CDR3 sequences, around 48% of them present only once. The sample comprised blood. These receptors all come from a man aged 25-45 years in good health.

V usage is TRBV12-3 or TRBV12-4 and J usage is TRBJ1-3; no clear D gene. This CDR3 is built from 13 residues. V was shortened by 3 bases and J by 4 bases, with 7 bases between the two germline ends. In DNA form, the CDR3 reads TGTGCCAGCAGTTTGGCACAGGGAAACACCATATATTTT. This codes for CASSLAQGNTIYF.

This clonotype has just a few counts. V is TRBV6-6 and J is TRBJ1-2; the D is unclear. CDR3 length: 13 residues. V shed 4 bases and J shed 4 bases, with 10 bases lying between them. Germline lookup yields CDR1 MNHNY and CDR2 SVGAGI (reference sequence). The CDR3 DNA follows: TGTGCCAGCAGTTCCATAGACCGCTATGGCTACACCTTC. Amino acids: CASSSIDRYGYTF.

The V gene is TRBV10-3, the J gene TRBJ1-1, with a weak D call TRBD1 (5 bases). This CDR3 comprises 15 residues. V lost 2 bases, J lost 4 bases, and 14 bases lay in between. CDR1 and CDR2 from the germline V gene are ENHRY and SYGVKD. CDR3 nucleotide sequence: TGTGCCATCAGTGAGGGGTCGCAGGGAGGCACTGAAGCTTTCTTT. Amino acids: CAISEGSQGGTEAFF.

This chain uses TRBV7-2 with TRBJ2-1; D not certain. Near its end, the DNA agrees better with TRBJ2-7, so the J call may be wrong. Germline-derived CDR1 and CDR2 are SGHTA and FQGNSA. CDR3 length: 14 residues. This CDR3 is CATTGGRSYNEQYF. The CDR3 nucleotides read TGTGCCACAACCGGCGGCCGCTCCTACAATGAGCAGTACTTC.

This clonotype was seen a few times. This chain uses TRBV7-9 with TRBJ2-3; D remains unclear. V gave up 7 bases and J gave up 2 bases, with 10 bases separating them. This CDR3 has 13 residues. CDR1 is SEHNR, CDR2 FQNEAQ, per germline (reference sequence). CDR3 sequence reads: CASIGTPTDTQYF. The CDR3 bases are TGTGCCAGCATCGGCACACCCACAGATACGCAGTATTTT.

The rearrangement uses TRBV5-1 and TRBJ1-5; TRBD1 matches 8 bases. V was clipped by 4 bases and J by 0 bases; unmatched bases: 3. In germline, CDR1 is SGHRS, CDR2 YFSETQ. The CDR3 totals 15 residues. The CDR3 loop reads CASSAGTGSNQPQHF. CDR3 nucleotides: TGCGCCAGCAGCGCCGGGACAGGTAGCAATCAGCCCCAGCATTTT.

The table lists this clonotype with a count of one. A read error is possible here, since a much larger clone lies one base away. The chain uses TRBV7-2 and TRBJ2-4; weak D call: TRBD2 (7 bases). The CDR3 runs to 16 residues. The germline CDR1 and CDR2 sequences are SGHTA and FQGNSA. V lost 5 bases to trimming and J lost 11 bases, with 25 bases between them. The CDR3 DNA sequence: TGTGCCAGCAGCCTTGGGAGGGGGGCCGTTAACCCCGTTCAGTACTTC. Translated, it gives CASSLGRGAVNPVQYF.

CDR3 amino acids: CASSPAPGTGWTGELFF. In DNA form, the CDR3 reads TGTGCCAGCAGTCCAGCTCCGGGGACAGGGTGGACCGGGGAGCTGTTTTTT. The J gene is TRBJ2-2, the V gene TRBV12-3 or TRBV12-4; 9 positions match TRBD1. The CDR3 consists of 17 residues. Unmatched junction bases numbered 12, after V lost 5 bases and J lost 5 bases.

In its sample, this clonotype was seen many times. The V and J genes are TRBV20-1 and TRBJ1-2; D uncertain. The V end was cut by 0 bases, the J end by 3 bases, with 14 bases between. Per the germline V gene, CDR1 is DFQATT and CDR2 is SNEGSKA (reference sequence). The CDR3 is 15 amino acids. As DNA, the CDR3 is TGCAGTGCTAGAGATCCCCGCCAGGCCGACTATGGCTACACCTTC. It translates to CSARDPRQADYGYTF.

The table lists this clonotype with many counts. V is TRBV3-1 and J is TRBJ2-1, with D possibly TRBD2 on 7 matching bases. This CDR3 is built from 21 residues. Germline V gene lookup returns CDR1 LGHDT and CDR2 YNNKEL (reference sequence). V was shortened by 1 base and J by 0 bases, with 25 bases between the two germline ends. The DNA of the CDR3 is TGTGCCAGCAGCCAAGTTATTTCTTTCGGGGGGCGACTGCCCTCCTACAATGAGCAGTTCTTC. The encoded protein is CASSQVISFGGRLPSYNEQFF.

CDR3 sequence reads: CASWWEGASYNEQFF. The CDR3 nucleotides are TGTGCCAGCTGGTGGGAGGGGGCCTCCTACAATGAGCAGTTCTTC. The V and J genes are TRBV6-5 and TRBJ2-1; either TRBD1 or TRBD2 may supply D (7 bases each). The CDR3 is made up of 15 amino acids. Trimming took off 8 bases at V and 0 bases at J, with 14 bases between the two ends. Germline CDR1 and CDR2: MNHEY and SVGAGI.

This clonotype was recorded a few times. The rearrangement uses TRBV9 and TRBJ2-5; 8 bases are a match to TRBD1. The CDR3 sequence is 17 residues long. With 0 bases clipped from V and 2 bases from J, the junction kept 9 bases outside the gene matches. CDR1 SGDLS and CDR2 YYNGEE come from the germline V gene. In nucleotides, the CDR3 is TGTGCCAGCAGCGTAGGGAATTCTTGGGACAGGCAAGAGACCCAGTACTTC. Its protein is CASSVGNSWDRQETQYF.

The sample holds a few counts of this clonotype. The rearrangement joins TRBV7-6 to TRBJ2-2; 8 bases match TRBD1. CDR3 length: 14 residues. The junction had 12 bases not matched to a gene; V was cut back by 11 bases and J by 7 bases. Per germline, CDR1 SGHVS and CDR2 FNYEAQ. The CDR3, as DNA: TGTGCCTCAGGGACAGGCGAAAGTGACGGGGAGCTGTTTTTT. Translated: CASGTGESDGELFF.

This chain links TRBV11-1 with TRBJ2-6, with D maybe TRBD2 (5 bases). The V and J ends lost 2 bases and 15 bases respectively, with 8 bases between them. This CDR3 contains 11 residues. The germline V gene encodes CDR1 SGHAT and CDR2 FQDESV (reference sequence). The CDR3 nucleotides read TGTGCCAGCAGCTTATCGGAGGCCCTGACTTTC. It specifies CASSLSEALTF.

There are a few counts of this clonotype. CDR3 DNA sequence: TGTGCCAGCAGCCAAGACCTCCTCGTGGGACCCGGAAAACTGTTTTTT. This sequence encodes CASSQDLLVGPGKLFF. This chain joins TRBV4-2 and TRBJ1-4; D possibly corresponds to TRBD1 (5 bases). V shed 0 bases and J shed 10 bases, with 18 bases lying between them. CDR1 is LGHNA and CDR2 is YNFKEQ in the germline V gene. This CDR3 has 16 residues.

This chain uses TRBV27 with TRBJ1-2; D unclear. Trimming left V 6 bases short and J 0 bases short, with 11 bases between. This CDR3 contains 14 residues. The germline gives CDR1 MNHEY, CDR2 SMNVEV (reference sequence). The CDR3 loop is CASSRLPTNYGYTF. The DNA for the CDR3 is TGTGCCAGCAGCCGACTTCCAACTAACTATGGCTACACCTTC.

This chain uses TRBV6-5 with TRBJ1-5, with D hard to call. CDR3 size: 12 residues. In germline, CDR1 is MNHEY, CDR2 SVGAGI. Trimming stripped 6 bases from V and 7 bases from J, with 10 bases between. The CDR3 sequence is CASSPVGQPQHF. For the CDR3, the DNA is TGTGCCAGCAGCCCGGTAGGGCAGCCCCAGCATTTT.

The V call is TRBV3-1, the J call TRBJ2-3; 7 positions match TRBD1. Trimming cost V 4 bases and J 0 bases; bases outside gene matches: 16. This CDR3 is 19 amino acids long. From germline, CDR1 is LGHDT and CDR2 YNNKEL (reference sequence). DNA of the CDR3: TGTGCCAGCAGCCCACAGGGGTTGGTAAGCCCCAGTAGCACAGATACGCAGTATTTT. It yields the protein CASSPQGLVSPSSTDTQYF.

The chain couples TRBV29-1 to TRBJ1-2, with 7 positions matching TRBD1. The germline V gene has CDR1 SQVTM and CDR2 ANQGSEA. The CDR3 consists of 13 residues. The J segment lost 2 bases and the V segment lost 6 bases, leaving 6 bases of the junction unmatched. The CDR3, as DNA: TGCAGCGTCGCCACAGGGGAGAACTATGGCTACACCTTC. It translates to CSVATGENYGYTF.

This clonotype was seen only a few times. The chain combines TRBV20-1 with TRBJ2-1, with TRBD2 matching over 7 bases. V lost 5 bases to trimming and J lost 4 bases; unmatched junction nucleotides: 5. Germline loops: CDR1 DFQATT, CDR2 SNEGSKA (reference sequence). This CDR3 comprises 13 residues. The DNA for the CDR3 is TGCAGTGCTGGGGGAGGGACTTACAATGAGCAGTTCTTC. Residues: CSAGGGTYNEQFF.

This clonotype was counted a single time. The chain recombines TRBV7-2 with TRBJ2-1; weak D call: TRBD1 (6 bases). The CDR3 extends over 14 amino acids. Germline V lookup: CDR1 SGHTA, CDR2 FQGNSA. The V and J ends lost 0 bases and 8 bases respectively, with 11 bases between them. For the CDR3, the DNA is TGTGCCAGCAGCTTAGCACAGGGTTACTATGAGCAGTTCTTC. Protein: CASSLAQGYYEQFF.

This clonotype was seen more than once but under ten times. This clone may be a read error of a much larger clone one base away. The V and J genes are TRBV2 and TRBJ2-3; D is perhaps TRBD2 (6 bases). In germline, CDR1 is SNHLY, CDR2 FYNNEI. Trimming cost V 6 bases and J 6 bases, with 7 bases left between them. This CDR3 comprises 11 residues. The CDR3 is CASRAGDTQYF. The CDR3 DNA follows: TGTGCCAGCAGGGCGGGGGATACGCAGTATTTT.

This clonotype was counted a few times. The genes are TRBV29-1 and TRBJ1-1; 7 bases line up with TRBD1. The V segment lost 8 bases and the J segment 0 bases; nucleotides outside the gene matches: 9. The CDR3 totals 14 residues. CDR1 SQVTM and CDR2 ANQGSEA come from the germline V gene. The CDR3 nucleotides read TGCAGCTCGGAACAGGGGAGTATGAACACTGAAGCTTTCTTT. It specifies CSSEQGSMNTEAFF.

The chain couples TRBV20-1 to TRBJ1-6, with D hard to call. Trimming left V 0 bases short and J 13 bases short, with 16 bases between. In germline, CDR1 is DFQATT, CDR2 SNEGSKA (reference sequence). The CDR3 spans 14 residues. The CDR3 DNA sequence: TGCAGTGCTAGAGATCCACGACGCTGGTCGCCCCTCCACTTT. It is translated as CSARDPRRWSPLHF.